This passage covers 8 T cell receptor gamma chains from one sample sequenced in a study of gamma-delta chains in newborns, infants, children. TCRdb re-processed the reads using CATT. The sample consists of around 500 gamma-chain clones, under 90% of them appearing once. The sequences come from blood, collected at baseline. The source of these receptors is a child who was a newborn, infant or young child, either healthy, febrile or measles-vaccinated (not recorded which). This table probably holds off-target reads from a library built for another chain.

This CDR3 reads CACDTARGWKKSSWDTRQMFFGTSIKLF. CDR3 bases: TGTGCCTGTGACACCGCGCGGGGCTGGAAAAAGAGCTCCTGGGACACCCGACAGATGTTTTTCGGAACTAGCATCAAACTCTTC. With the J gene uncalled, the V gene is TRGV9. There are 28 residues in the CDR3. CDR1 and CDR2 (germline): GITISATS, ISYDGTV (reference sequence).

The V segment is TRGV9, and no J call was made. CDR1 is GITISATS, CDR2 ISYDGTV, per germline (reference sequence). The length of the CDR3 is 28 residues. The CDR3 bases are TGTGCCTGTGACACCGTACTGGGGGATCTCCCCAGCTCCTGGGACACCCGACAGATGTTTTTCGGAACTAGCATCAAACTCTTC. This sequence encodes CACDTVLGDLPSSWDTRQMFFGTSIKLF.

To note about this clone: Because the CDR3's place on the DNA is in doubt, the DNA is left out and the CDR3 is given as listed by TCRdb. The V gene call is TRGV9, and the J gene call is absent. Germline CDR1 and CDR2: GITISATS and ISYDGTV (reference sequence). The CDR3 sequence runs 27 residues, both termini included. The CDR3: CACDTFTGGYASWDTRQMFFGTGIKLF.

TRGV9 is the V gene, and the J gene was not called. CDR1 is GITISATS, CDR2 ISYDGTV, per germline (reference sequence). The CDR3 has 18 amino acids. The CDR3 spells CACDSFFTGGTLTAQLFF. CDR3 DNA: TGTGCCTGTGACAGTTTTTTTACTGGGGGAACCCTGACAGCACAACTCTTCTTT.

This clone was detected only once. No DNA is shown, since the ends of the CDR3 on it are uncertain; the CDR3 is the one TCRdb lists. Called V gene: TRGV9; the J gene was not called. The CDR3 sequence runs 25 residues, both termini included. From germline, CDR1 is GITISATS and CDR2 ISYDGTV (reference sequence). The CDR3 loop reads CACDTPGRSSWDTRQMFFGTGIKLF.

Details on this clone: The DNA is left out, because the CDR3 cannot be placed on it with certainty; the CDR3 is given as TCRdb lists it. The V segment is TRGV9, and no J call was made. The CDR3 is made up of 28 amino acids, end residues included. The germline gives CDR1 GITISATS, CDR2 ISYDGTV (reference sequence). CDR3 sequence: CACDRTGMGDNSSWDTRQMFFGTGIKLF.

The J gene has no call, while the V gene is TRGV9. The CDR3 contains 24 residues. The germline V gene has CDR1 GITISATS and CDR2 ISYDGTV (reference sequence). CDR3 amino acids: CACEYWGSSWDTRQMFFGTSIKLF. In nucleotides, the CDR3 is TGTGCCTGTGAGTACTGGGGGAGCTCCTGGGACACCCGACAGATGTTTTTCGGAACTAGCATCAAACTCTTC.

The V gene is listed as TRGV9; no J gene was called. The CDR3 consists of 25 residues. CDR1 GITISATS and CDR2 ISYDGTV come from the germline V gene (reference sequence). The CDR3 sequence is CACDKGDKSSWDTRQMFFGTSIKLF. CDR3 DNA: TGTGCCTGTGACAAGGGGGATAAAAGCTCCTGGGACACCCGACAGATGTTTTTCGGAACTAGCATCAAACTCTTC.